The 20 T cell receptor beta chains below were found in one sample sequenced in a study of identical twins. Each CDR3 protein gets one entry after TCRdb re-called the 5' RACE reads with MiXCR. The data contain some 660,000 distinct CDR3 sequences, about 9.4% of them singletons. This same sample was also taken into another study, of yellow fever vaccine responses in identical twins.

The sequenced sample was PBMCs. The receptors come from a woman younger than 30 in good health.

The rearrangement links TRBV20-1 to TRBJ2-5; TRBD2 agrees at 11 bases. The length of the CDR3 is 17 residues. Per the germline V gene, CDR1 is DFQATT and CDR2 is SNEGSKA (reference sequence). The trim removed 0 bases at V and 4 bases at J, leaving 10 bases unmatched. Written as DNA, the CDR3 is TGCAGTGCTAGAGATAAGGCCCTAGCGGGAGGTCGAGAGACCCAGTACTTC. Protein: CSARDKALAGGRETQYF.

This clonotype was observed a handful of times. The chain joins TRBV5-1 to TRBJ1-2; D remains ambiguous. V lost 2 bases and J lost 8, with 13 bases in between. CDR3 length: 13 amino acids. From germline, CDR1 is SGHRS and CDR2 YFSETQ. CDR3 protein: CASSFPEGWGYTF. DNA of the CDR3: TGCGCCAGCAGCTTCCCGGAGGGCTGGGGCTACACCTTC. The full variable domain, completed using reference TRBV5-1 and TRBJ1-2, is KAGVTQTPRYLIKTRGQQVTLSCSPISGHRSVSWYQQTPGQGLQFLFEYFSETQRNKGNFPGRFSGRQFSNSRSEMNVSTLELGDSALYLCASSFPEGWGYTFGSGTRLTVV.

This clonotype has just a few counts. The genes are TRBV5-1 and TRBJ1-5; D might be TRBD1 (5 bases). V lost 1 base to trimming and J lost 8 bases, with 13 bases between them. The germline V gene encodes CDR1 SGHRS and CDR2 YFSETQ. The CDR3 is made up of 14 amino acids. The CDR3 spells CASSLFGGQEPQHF. CDR3 coding DNA: TGCGCCAGCAGCTTGTTCGGGGGTCAGGAGCCCCAGCATTTT.

V is TRBV18 and J is TRBJ2-5; D is unresolved. Germline V gives CDR1 KGHSH, CDR2 LQKENI. This CDR3 contains 15 residues. V was pared by 2 bases and J by 2 bases, with 12 bases between. Written as DNA, the CDR3 is TGTGCCAGCTCACCAATTGGTACAGTTCAAGAGACCCAGTACTTC. Protein: CASSPIGTVQETQYF.

This clonotype was picked up many times. CDR3 bases: TGTGCCAGCAGCACCAACGCGGTAGAGACCCAGTACTTC. This gives the protein CASSTNAVETQYF. The chain is built from TRBV28 and TRBJ2-5; D not resolved. The CDR3 contains 13 residues. V was clipped by 6 bases and J by 4 bases, with 12 bases between them. Germline V gene lookup returns CDR1 MDHEN and CDR2 SYDVKM.

Ten or more counts support this clonotype. The chain uses TRBV20-1 and TRBJ2-1; TRBD2 matches at 9 bases. After removal of 3 bases from V and 10 bases from J, the junction contained 16 bases not matched to a gene. Germline V gene lookup returns CDR1 DFQATT and CDR2 SNEGSKA (reference sequence). The CDR3 has 16 amino acids. The CDR3 loop reads CSARGFVAGEQGEQFF. CDR3 coding DNA: TGCAGTGCTAGGGGATTCGTAGCGGGAGAGCAAGGAGAGCAGTTCTTC.

This rearrangement joins TRBV10-3 to TRBJ2-3; 7 nucleotides match TRBD2. This CDR3 is 18 amino acids long. Germline V gene data show CDR1 as ENHRY and CDR2 as SYGVKD. J gave up 4 bases and V 0 bases, and 13 bases lay outside the gene matches. CDR3 nucleotide sequence: TGTGCCATCAGTGAGTCACTCCCGACTAGCAGTAGGGCAGATACGCAGTATTTT. This encodes CAISESLPTSSRADTQYF.

This chain uses TRBV7-9 with TRBJ2-1; 9 bases are shared with TRBD2. CDR1 is SEHNR and CDR2 is FQNEAQ in the germline V gene (reference sequence). CDR3 length: 13 amino acids. V gave up 5 bases and J gave up 12 bases; unmatched junction bases: 8. In DNA, the CDR3 is TGTGCCAGCAGCCCCCGGACTAGCGAGGTGCAGTTCTTC. It is translated as CASSPRTSEVQFF.

The chain uses TRBV6-2 or TRBV6-3 and TRBJ2-1; 9 bases are a match to TRBD2. Germline lookup yields CDR1 MNHEY and CDR2 SVGEGT. V lost 6 bases and J lost 4; bases outside the gene matches: 10. This CDR3 has 16 residues. CDR3 sequence (DNA): TGTGCCAGCAGCCCCCCTGGCGGGGGGGAGTACAATGAGCAGTTCTTC. It yields the protein CASSPPGGGEYNEQFF.

In its sample, this clonotype was seen a few times. The chain is built from TRBV6-1 and TRBJ1-1, with 7 nucleotides matching TRBD1. The CDR3 length is 15 residues. Per germline, CDR1 MNHNS and CDR2 SASEGT. The junction had 9 bases not matched to a gene; V was cut back by 7 bases and J by 1 base. The CDR3, as DNA: TGTGCCAGCACCCGGGGAAGACAGGGGAACACTGAAGCTTTCTTT. Amino acid sequence: CASTRGRQGNTEAFF.

The table lists this clonotype with a few counts. The V call is TRBV28, the J call TRBJ2-5, with D perhaps TRBD1 (6 bases). This CDR3 is 18 amino acids long. CDR1 and CDR2 (germline): MDHEN, SYDVKM. Trimming took off 6 bases at V and 5 bases at J, with 28 bases between the two ends. CDR3: CASSHQNPGVSSIETQYF. CDR3 coding DNA: TGTGCCAGCAGCCACCAGAATCCAGGGGTCAGCAGTATCGAGACCCAGTACTTC. Based on the CDR3 plus reference TRBV28 and TRBJ2-5, the full variable domain is DVKVTQSSRYLVKRTGEKVFLECVQDMDHENMFWYRQDPGLGLRLIYFSYDVKMKEKGDIPEGYSVSREKKERFSLILESASTNQTSMYLCASSHQNPGVSSIETQYFGPGTRLLVL.

This rearrangement joins TRBV7-8 to TRBJ2-2; TRBD2 agrees at 13 bases. V shed 5 bases and J 4 bases; nucleotides not matched to a gene: 4. This CDR3 has 16 amino acids. The germline gives CDR1 SGHVS, CDR2 FQNEAQ. DNA of the CDR3: TGTGCCAGCAGCGAACTAGCGGGAGGGGGCACCGGGGAGCTGTTTTTT. It yields the protein CASSELAGGGTGELFF. Based on the CDR3 plus reference TRBV7-8 and TRBJ2-2, the full variable domain is GAGVSQSPRYKVAKRGQDVALRCDPISGHVSLFWYQQALGQGPEFLTYFQNEAQLDKSGLPSDRFFAERPEGSVSTLKIQRTQQEDSAVYLCASSELAGGGTGELFFGEGSRLTVL.

The chain couples TRBV3-1 to TRBJ2-3; the match to TRBD2 covers 8 bases. Germline V gene data show CDR1 as LGHDT and CDR2 as YNNKEL (reference sequence). V trimming: 1 base; J trimming: 7 bases; junction bases outside the gene matches: 10. The CDR3 has 16 amino acids. CDR3 nucleotide sequence: TGTGCCAGCAGCCAAGCCGCGTCGGGAGGGCCTAATACGCAGTATTTT. Translated, it gives CASSQAASGGPNTQYF.

The J gene is TRBJ2-1, the V gene TRBV11-2; 14 bases align to TRBD2. Germline V gives CDR1 SGHAT, CDR2 FQNNGV. V was clipped by 5 bases and J by 0 bases; unmatched bases: 6. The CDR3 is 18 residues long. CDR3 residues: CASSLSGTSGSSYNEQFF. In nucleotides, the CDR3 is TGTGCCAGCAGCCTTTCCGGGACTAGCGGGAGCTCCTACAATGAGCAGTTCTTC. Full variable domain (missing parts from reference TRBV11-2 and TRBJ2-1): EAGVAQSPRYKIIEKRQSVAFWCNPISGHATLYWYQQILGQGPKLLIQFQNNGVVDDSQLPKDRFSAERLKGVDSTLKIQPAKLEDSAVYLCASSLSGTSGSSYNEQFFGPGTRLTVL.

This clonotype showed up just a few times. V and J are TRBV18 and TRBJ2-1; 11 bases line up with TRBD2. Trimming took 2 bases from V and 9 from J; bases not matched to a gene: 3. This CDR3 region has 14 residues. CDR1 KGHSH and CDR2 LQKENI come from the germline V gene. CDR3 in amino acids: CASSPASGRFEQFF. CDR3 nucleotide sequence: TGTGCCAGCTCACCAGCTAGCGGGAGGTTTGAGCAGTTCTTC.

With respect to this clonotype: This may be a read error: a much more frequent sequence differs by one nucleotide. The rearrangement uses TRBV12-3 or TRBV12-4 and TRBJ2-1; TRBD2 matches 13 bases. After removal of 8 bases from V and 9 bases from J, the junction contained 10 bases not matched to a gene. This CDR3 is 15 amino acids long. As DNA, the CDR3 is TGTGCCAGCGGCCGGACTAGCGGGAGTGGGATTGAGCAGTTCTTC. Protein product: CASGRTSGSGIEQFF.

This clonotype was found many times. The gene calls are TRBV7-9 and TRBJ2-7; possible D gene TRBD2, 6 bases. This CDR3 is 14 amino acids long. Germline-derived CDR1 and CDR2 are SEHNR and FQNEAQ (reference sequence). V dropped 6 bases and J dropped 2 bases, with 14 bases sitting between them. Written as DNA, the CDR3 is TGTGCCAGCAGTCCACGGGAGATACCCTACGAGCAGTACTTC. Its protein is CASSPREIPYEQYF.

The V call is TRBV7-3, the J call TRBJ1-1; D might be TRBD1 (5 bases). Germline V gene data show CDR1 as SGHTA and CDR2 as FQGTGA. V was trimmed by 0 bases and J by 5 bases, leaving 13 bases between them. The CDR3 has 15 amino acids. This chain's CDR3 is CASSLTLGGKTEAFF. The CDR3 region has the DNA TGTGCCAGCAGCTTAACATTGGGGGGTAAAACTGAAGCTTTCTTT.

Ten or more counts support this clonotype. The V and J genes are TRBV4-3 and TRBJ2-3, with D perhaps matching TRBD2 (5 bases). CDR3 size: 17 residues. Germline V gives CDR1 LGHNA, CDR2 YSLEER. With 0 bases removed from V and 4 bases from J, the gap between germline ends came to 17 bases. CDR3 sequence reads: CASSQDTPRDWADTQYF. CDR3 nucleotides: TGCGCCAGCAGCCAAGATACCCCCCGGGATTGGGCAGATACGCAGTATTTT.

This clonotype was observed at least ten times. The chain carries TRBV24-1 and TRBJ2-3; 8 bases align to TRBD2. V dropped 0 bases and J dropped 0; count of bases not matched to a gene: 10. This CDR3 region has 19 residues. CDR1 and CDR2 from the germline V gene are KGHDR and SFDVKD. CDR3 nucleotide sequence: TGTGCCACCAGTGATTTGGACTACGGCGGGGGGACCAGCACAGATACGCAGTATTTT. Translating gives CATSDLDYGGGTSTDTQYF.